This TCR beta chain was found in a study of blood T cell repertoires in COVID-19. The CDR3 sequence is 15 residues long. The V end was cut by 3 bases, the J end by 2 bases, with 14 bases between. Germline V gives CDR1 SGHNT, CDR2 YYREEE (reference sequence). Profiled with immunoSEQ multiplex PCR; TCRdb holds only in-frame clones, not every one. The data contain tens of thousands of clones, more than 75% of them singletons. This chain joins TRBV5-4 and TRBJ2-5, with D possibly being TRBD1 (6 bases). Sequences were obtained from peripheral blood. This TCR came from a man in his sixties with active or convalescent COVID-19. DNA for the CDR3: TGTGCCAGCAGCTCCGGGAACAGGGCGCAAGAGACCCAGTACTTC. Translation: CASSSGNRAQETQYF.